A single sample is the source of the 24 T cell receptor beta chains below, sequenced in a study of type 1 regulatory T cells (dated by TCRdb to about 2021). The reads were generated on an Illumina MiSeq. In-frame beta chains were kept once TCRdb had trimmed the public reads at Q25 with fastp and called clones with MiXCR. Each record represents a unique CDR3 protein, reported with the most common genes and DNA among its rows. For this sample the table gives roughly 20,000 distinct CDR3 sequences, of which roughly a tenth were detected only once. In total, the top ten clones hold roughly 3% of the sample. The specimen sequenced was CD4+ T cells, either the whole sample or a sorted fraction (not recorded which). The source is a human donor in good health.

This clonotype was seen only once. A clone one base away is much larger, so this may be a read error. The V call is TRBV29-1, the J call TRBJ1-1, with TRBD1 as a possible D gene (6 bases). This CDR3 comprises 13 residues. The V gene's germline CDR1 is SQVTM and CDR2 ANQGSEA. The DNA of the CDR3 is TGCAACGTGAGGACAGCTGAGAACACTGAAGCTTTCTTT. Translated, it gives CNVRTAENTEAFF.

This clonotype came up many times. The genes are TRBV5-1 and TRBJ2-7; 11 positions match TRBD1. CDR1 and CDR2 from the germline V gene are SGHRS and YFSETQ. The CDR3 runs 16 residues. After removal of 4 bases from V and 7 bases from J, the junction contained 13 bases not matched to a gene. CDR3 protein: CASSIDPGQGVREQYF. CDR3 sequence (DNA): TGCGCCAGCAGCATCGACCCGGGACAGGGGGTGAGAGAGCAGTACTTC. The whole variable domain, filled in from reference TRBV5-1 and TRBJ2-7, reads KAGVTQTPRYLIKTRGQQVTLSCSPISGHRSVSWYQQTPGQGLQFLFEYFSETQRNKGNFPGRFSGRQFSNSRSEMNVSTLELGDSALYLCASSIDPGQGVREQYFGPGTRLTVT.

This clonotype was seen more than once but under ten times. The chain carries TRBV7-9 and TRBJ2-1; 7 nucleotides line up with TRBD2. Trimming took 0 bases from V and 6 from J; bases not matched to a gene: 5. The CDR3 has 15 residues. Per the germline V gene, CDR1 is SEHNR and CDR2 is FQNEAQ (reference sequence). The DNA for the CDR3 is TGTGCCAGCAGCTTAGCGAGGACTAGGGGCAATGAGCAGTTCTTC. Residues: CASSLARTRGNEQFF. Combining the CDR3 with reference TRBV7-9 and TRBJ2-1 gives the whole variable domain DTGVSQNPRHKITKRGQNVTFRCDPISEHNRLYWYRQTLGQGPEFLTYFQNEAQLEKSRLLSDRFSAERPKGSFSTLEIQRTEQGDSAMYLCASSLARTRGNEQFFGPGTRLTVL.

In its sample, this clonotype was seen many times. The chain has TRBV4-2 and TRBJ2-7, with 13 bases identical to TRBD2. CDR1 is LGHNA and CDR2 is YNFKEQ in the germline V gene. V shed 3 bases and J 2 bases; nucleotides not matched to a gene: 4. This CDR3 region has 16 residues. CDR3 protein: CASSQAGTSGTYEQYF. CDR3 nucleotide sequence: TGTGCCAGCAGCCAGGCCGGGACTAGCGGGACCTACGAGCAGTACTTC.

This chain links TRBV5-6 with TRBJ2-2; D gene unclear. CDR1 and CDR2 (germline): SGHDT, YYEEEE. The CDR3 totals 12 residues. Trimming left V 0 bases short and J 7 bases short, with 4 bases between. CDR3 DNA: TGTGCCAGCAGCTTGGTGAGCGGGGAGCTGTTTTTT. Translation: CASSLVSGELFF.

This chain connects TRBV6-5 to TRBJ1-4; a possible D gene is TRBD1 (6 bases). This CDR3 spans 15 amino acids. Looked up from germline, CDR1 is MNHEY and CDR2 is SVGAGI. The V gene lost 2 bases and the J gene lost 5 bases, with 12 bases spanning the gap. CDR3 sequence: CASSYMGGRNEKLFF. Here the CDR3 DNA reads TGTGCCAGCAGTTACATGGGGGGGCGAAATGAAAAACTGTTTTTT.

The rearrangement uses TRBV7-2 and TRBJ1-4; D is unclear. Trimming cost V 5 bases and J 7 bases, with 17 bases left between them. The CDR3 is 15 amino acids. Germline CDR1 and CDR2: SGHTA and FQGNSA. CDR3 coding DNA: TGTGCCAGCAGCCCCGAATGGGCGGCGGGTGAAAAACTGTTTTTT. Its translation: CASSPEWAAGEKLFF.

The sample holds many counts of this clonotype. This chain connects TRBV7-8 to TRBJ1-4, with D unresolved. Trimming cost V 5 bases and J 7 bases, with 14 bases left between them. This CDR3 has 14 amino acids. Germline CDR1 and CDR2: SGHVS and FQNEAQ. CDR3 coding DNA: TGTGCCAGCAGCCTATCGAGGGATGGTGAAAAACTGTTTTTT. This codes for CASSLSRDGEKLFF.

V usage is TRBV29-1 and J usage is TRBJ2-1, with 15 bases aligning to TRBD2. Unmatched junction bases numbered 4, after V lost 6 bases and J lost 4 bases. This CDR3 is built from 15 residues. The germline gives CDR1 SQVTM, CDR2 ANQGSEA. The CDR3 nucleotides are TGCAGCGTCCCGGGACTAGCGGGAGGTTACAATGAGCAGTTCTTC. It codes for CSVPGLAGGYNEQFF.

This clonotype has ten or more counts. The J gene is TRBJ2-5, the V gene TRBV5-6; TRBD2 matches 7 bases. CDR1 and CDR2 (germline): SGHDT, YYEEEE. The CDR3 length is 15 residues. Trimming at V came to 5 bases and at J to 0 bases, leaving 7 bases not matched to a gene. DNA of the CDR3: TGTGCCAGCAGGCGACCCGGGACTAACCAAGAGACCCAGTACTTC. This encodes CASRRPGTNQETQYF.

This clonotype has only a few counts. CDR3 sequence: CASSPGTGETQYF. Written as DNA, the CDR3 is TGTGCCAGCAGTCCGGGGACGGGAGAGACCCAGTACTTC. The gene calls are TRBV12-3 or TRBV12-4 and TRBJ2-5, with D tentatively TRBD1 or TRBD2 (5 bases each). With 5 bases removed from V and 4 bases from J, the gap between germline ends came to 11 bases. The CDR3 totals 13 residues.

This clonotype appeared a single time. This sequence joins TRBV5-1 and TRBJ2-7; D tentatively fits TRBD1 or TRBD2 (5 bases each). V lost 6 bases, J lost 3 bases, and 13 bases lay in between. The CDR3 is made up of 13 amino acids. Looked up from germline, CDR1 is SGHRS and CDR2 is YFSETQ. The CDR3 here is CASNRDGRYEQYF. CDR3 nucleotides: TGCGCCAGCAACCGGGACGGACGCTACGAGCAGTACTTC.

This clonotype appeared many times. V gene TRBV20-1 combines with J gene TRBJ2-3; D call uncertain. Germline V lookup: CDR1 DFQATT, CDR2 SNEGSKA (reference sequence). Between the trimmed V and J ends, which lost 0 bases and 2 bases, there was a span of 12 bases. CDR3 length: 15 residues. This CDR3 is CSARDFRVSTDTQYF. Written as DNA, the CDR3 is TGCAGTGCTAGAGATTTTAGGGTGTCCACAGATACGCAGTATTTT.

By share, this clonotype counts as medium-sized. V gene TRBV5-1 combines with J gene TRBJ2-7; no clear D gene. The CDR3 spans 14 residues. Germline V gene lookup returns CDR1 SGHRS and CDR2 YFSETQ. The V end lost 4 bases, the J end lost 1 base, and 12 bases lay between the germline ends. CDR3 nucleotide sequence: TGCGCCAGCAGCCCGTTCCTAGTTTCCTACGAGCAGTACTTC. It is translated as CASSPFLVSYEQYF.

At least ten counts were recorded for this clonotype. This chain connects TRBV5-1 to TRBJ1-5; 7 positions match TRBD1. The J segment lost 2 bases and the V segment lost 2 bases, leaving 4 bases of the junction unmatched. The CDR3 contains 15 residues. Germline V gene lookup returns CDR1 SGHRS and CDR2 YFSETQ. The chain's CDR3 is CASSLEGGGNQPQHF. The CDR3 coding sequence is TGCGCCAGCAGCTTAGAAGGGGGCGGCAATCAGCCCCAGCATTTT. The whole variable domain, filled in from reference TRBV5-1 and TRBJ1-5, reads KAGVTQTPRYLIKTRGQQVTLSCSPISGHRSVSWYQQTPGQGLQFLFEYFSETQRNKGNFPGRFSGRQFSNSRSEMNVSTLELGDSALYLCASSLEGGGNQPQHFGDGTRLSIL.

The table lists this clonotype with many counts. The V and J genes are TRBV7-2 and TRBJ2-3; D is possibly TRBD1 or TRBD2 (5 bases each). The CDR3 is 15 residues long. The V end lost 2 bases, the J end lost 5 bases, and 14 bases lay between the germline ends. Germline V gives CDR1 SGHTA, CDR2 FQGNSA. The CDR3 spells CASSLSGRSGDTQYF. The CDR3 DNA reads TGTGCCAGCAGCTTATCGGGACGCTCAGGAGATACGCAGTATTTT. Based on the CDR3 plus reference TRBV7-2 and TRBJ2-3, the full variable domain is GAGVSQSPSNKVTEKGKDVELRCDPISGHTALYWYRQSLGQGLEFLIYFQGNSAPDKSGLPSDRFSAERTGGSVSTLTIQRTQQEDSAVYLCASSLSGRSGDTQYFGPGTRLTVL.

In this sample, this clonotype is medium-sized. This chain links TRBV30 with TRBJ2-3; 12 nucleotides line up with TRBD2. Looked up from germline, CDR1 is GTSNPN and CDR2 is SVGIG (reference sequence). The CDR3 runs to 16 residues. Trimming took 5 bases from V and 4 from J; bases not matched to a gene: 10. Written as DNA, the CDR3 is TGTGCCTGGGGGCGGGCTAGCGGGAGGGCCGCAGATACGCAGTATTTT. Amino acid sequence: CAWGRASGRAADTQYF.

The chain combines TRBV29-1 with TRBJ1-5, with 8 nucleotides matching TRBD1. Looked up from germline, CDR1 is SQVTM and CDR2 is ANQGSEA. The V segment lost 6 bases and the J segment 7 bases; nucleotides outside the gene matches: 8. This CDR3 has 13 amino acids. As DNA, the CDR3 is TGCAGCGTCGGACAGGGTAGGGGACAGCCCCAGCATTTT. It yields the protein CSVGQGRGQPQHF.

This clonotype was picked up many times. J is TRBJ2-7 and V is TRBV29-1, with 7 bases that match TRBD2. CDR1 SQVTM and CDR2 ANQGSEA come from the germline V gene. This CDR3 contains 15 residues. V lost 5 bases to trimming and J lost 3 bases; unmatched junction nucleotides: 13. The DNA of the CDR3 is TGCAGCGTTATTCTGGGCGGGAGTGTACTCTACGAGCAGTACTTC. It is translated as CSVILGGSVLYEQYF.

The CDR3 protein is CASRLEGNSPLHF. CDR3 bases: TGCGCCAGCAGACTTGAGGGTAATTCACCCCTCCACTTT. This sequence joins TRBV5-1 and TRBJ1-6; D call uncertain. Germline V gives CDR1 SGHRS, CDR2 YFSETQ. This CDR3 is 13 amino acids long. The V end lost 5 bases, the J end lost 6 bases, and 9 bases lay between the germline ends. Together with reference TRBV5-1 and TRBJ1-6, the CDR3 gives the full variable domain: KAGVTQTPRYLIKTRGQQVTLSCSPISGHRSVSWYQQTPGQGLQFLFEYFSETQRNKGNFPGRFSGRQFSNSRSEMNVSTLELGDSALYLCASRLEGNSPLHFGNGTRLTVT.

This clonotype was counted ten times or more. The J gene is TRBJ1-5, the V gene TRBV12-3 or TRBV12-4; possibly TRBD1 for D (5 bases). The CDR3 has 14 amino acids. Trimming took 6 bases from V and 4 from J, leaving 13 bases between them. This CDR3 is CASSSGGGNQPQHF. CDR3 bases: TGTGCCAGCAGCTCCGGGGGGGGTAATCAGCCCCAGCATTTT.

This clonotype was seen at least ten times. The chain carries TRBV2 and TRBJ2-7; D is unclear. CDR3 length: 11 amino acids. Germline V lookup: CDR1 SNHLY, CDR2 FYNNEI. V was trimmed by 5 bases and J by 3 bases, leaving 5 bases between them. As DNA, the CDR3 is TGTGCCAGCAGTCCTAACTACGAGCAGTACTTC. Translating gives CASSPNYEQYF.

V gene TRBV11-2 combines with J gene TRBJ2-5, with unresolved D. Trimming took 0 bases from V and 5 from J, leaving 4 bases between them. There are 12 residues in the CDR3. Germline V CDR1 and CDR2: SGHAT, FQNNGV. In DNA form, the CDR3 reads TGTGCCAGCAGCTTAGATCGGGAGACCCAGTACTTC. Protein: CASSLDRETQYF. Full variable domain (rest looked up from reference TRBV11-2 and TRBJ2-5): EAGVAQSPRYKIIEKRQSVAFWCNPISGHATLYWYQQILGQGPKLLIQFQNNGVVDDSQLPKDRFSAERLKGVDSTLKIQPAKLEDSAVYLCASSLDRETQYFGPGTRLLVL.

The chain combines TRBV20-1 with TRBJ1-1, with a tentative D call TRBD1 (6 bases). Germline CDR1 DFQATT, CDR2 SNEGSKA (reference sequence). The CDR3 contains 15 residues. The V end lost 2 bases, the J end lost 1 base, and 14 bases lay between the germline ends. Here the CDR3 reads CSARRGGTGNTEAFF. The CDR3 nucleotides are TGCAGTGCTAGAAGGGGGGGGACCGGGAACACTGAAGCTTTCTTT.